This TCR beta chain came from a study of T cell changes during pregnancy in multiple sclerosis. Sequencing was performed with immunoSEQ multiplex PCR; in TCRdb, only in-frame clones are kept and a portion is missing. This table has some 80,000 clones, around 92% appearing once. There are 11 residues in the CDR3. V was trimmed by 5 bases and J by 2 bases, leaving 7 bases between them. The germline V gene encodes CDR1 DFQATT and CDR2 SNEGSKA (reference sequence). The sequence came from a female donor in good health, enrolled as a control in a pregnancy study. This specimen was peripheral blood, taken in the first trimester of pregnancy. The chain uses TRBV20-1 and TRBJ2-7, with D perhaps matching TRBD1 (5 bases). DNA for the CDR3: TGCAGTGCTCCGACAGCCTACGAGCAGTACTTC. Its protein product is CSAPTAYEQYF.